One T cell receptor beta chain is described in this entry. This clonotype showed up many times. Its antigen is currently not known. Qualities for individual bases were not recorded, and no much larger clone is one base off. The donors were 40 or so Caucasian individuals from Russia, aged roughly 6 to 90 years, who were systemically healthy. About 10 milliliters of peripheral blood were collected from each donor into EDTA-treated Vacutainer tubes. Ficoll-Paque density-gradient centrifugation was used to isolate PBMCs, with at least 7 million per sample. Total RNA was extracted from PBMCs with Trizol reagent, with at least 6 micrograms obtained per sample. For every donor, an aliquot of PBMCs went through flow cytometry to measure the percentages of naive CD45RAhigh/CD27high T cells. The sample is drawn from a study of blood T cells in healthy people across ages (dated by TCRdb to the mid-2010s). Concerning the study at large: In model experiments, roughly one uniquely barcoded TCR beta cDNA molecule per two T cells was captured by template switching. To track age-related changes in TCR beta repertoire diversity, the study relied on deep sequencing normalized with unique cDNA molecular identifiers. Donors of different ages were randomly distributed across sequencing lanes to avoid experimental bias. Donors were grouped into four age groups: young (average roughly 17 years), middle-aged (roughly 38), aged (approximately 58) and long-lived (just over 80). The study analyzed two additional independent replicas of 1 million unique cDNA reads from the same blood draw for two donors, one aged 18 to 29 and one aged 80 or older.

Broader findings and caveats from the paper: Compared with the aged group, more naive CD4+ T cells, fewer expanded clones and increased TCR diversity were shown by the long-lived group, suggesting age selection. Estimates of total diversity based on one million sequenced T cells were considered lower bounds and underestimates. Because the CMV infection status of the donors was unknown, age-related changes in expanded clonotypes may potentially have been confounded. Bulk unsorted PBMC profiling prevented conclusive comparison of naive and antigen-experienced compartments. Observed TCR beta diversity per million T cells fell roughly linearly with age, and a significant reduction was already apparent by age around 39. Observed TCR beta diversity correlated strongly with the percentage of naive T cells measured by flow cytometry.

The germline V gene supplies CDR1 SQVTM and CDR2 ANQGSEA. Relative to germline, V is 6 bases shorter and J is 0 bases shorter, with 1 base between their ends. From the cysteine up to the phenylalanine, the CDR3 has a length of 10 residues. This entry keeps only the CDR3 DNA: 30 bases, framed from base 1. Library preparation was by 5' RACE. Sequencing took place on an Illumina HiSeq 2500. The second PCR ran for roughly 7 to 12 cycles and used a J-beta primer mix along with a sample-barcoded 5' primer. A template-switch 5' adaptor carrying 12 random nucleotides introduced a unique molecular identifier onto each TCR beta cDNA molecule. Each sample yielded at least 3 million CDR3-containing paired-end reads. First-strand cDNA synthesis was performed from all RNA using the Mint cDNA synthesis kit, with priming by a TRBC-specific oligonucleotide. All cDNA was treated with uracil-DNA glycosylase and then went through a first 18-cycle PCR with the universal primers M1SS and BC2_uni_R. The original methods were these. Each sample was normalized by randomly selecting 1 million high-quality reads, each carrying a distinct molecular identifier. Reads sharing molecular identifiers were discarded rather than binned into consensus sequences. MiTCR, with a Q25 quality threshold and the strictest error-elimination algorithm, was used for CDR3 identification, clonotype clustering and error correction. Lower-bound total TCR beta diversity was estimated with a nonparametric unseen species model using Euler transformation. In TCRdb, the public reads were trimmed at Q25 with fastp and aligned with MiXCR, with productive beta chains retained. Each entry merges the rows of one CDR3 protein and shows their most common DNA and genes. Clone size and V and J calls follow TCRdb, not the original study. For this sample there are under 800,000 distinct CDR3 sequences; about 21% appear just once. The top ten constitute roughly 3.6% of the sample.

The V and J genes are TRBV29-1 and TRBJ2-3; there is no confident call for the D gene. The receptor was derived from a man in his 70s in good health. The sequenced sample was blood. This receptor has the CDR3 CSVSTDTQYF. The sequence in DNA is TGCAGCGTAAGCACAGATACGCAGTATTTT.